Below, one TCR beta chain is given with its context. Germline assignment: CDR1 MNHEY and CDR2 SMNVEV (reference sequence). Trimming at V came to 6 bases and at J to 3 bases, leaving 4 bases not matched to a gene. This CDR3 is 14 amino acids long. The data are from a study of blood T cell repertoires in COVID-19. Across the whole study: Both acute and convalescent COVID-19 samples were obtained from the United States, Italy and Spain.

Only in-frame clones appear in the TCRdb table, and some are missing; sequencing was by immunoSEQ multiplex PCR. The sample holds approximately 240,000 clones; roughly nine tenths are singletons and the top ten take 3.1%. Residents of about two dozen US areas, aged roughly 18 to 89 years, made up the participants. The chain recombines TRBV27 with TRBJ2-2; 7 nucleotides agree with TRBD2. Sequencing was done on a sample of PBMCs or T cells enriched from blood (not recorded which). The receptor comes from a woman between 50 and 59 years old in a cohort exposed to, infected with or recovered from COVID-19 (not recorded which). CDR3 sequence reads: CASRTRGDTGELFF. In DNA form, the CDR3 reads TGTGCCAGCAGAACCCGGGGGGACACCGGGGAGCTGTTTTTT.